The TCR beta chain under discussion was sequenced for a study of vaccination effects on CD4 cells after COVID-19. Trimming cost V 0 bases and J 5 bases, with 7 bases left between them. Germline V gene data show CDR1 as LGHDT and CDR2 as YNNKEL (reference sequence). This CDR3 is built from 14 residues. Findings of the study overall: Infection- and vaccine-induced clones contracted markedly late after vaccination. Just 1 of 255 vaccine-induced clones in healthy recipients was cross-reactive. Convalescent patients were scarce, and early post-infection timepoints were absent.

Generated by immunoSEQ multiplex PCR, the TCRdb table keeps only in-frame clones and is missing some. The table includes some 22,000 clones, over 60% detected once. This clone was seen a few times. The antigen is not known. Prior to sequencing, the ViraFEST assay stimulated PBMC with viral peptide pools, which expanded the antigen-specific CD4+ T cells. It was after 10 days of culture that CD4+ T cells were isolated. Vaccinees lacked prior SARS-CoV-2 infection and tested negative for nucleocapsid antibodies. Culturing of more than 1.5 million PBMC per well took place with roughly 10 IU/ml IL-2 and 9 to 10 ug/ml peptides.

The J gene is TRBJ2-2, the V gene TRBV3-1 (or the pseudogene TRBV3-2); weak D call: TRBD2 (5 bases). This sequence was found in a human donor who received a COVID-19 vaccine. The sequencing used CD4+ T cells from PBMCs cultured with HCoV-NL63 spike peptides, collected before COVID-19 vaccination. Written as DNA, the CDR3 is TGTGCCAGCAGCCAAGATTCGGGAACCGGGGAGCTGTTTTTT. Translated: CASSQDSGTGELFF.